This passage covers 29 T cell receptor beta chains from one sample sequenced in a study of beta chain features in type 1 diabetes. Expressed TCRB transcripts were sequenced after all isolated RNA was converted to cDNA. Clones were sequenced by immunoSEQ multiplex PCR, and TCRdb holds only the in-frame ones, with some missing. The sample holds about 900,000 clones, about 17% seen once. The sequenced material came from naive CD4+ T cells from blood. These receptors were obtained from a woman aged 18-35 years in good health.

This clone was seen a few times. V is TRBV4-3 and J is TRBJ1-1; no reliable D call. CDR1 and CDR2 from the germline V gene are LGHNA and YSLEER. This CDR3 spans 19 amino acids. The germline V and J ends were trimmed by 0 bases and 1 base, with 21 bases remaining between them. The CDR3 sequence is CASSQDAATSTRPNTEAFF. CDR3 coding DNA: TGCGCCAGCAGCCAAGATGCCGCGACAAGTACTCGGCCGAACACTGAAGCTTTCTTT.

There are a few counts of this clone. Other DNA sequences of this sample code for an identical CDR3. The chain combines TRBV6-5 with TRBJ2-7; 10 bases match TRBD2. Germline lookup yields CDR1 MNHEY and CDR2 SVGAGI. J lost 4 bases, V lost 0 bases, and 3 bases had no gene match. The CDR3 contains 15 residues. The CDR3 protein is CASSYSASGSYEQYF. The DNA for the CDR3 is TGTGCCAGCAGTTACTCGGCTAGCGGGAGTTACGAGCAGTACTTC.

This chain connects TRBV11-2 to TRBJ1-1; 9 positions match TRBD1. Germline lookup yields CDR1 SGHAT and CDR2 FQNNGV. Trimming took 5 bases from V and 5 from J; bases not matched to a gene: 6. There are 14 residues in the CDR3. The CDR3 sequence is CASSHGQGRTEAFF. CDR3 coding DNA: TGTGCCAGCAGCCACGGACAGGGGAGGACTGAAGCTTTCTTT. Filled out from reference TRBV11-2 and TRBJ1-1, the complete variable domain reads EAGVAQSPRYKIIEKRQSVAFWCNPISGHATLYWYQQILGQGPKLLIQFQNNGVVDDSQLPKDRFSAERLKGVDSTLKIQPAKLEDSAVYLCASSHGQGRTEAFFGQGTRLTVV.

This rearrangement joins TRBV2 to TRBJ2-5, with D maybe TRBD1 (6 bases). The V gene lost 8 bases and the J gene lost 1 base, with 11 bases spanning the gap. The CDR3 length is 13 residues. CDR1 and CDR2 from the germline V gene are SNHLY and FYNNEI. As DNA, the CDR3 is TGTGCCAGCGACCGGGACACCCAAGAGACCCAGTACTTC. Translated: CASDRDTQETQYF.

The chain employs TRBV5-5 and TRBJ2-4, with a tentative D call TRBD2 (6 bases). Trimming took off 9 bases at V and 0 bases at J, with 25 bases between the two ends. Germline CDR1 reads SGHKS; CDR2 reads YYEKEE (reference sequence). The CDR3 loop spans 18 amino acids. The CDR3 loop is CATSWEALDLKAKNIQYF. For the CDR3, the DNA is TGTGCCACCTCTTGGGAGGCATTGGACCTTAAAGCCAAAAACATTCAGTACTTC.

Here the CDR3 DNA reads TGTGCCAGCAGCGTAGAAGACGGACACAATCAGCCCCAGCATTTT. Protein sequence: CASSVEDGHNQPQHF. The rearrangement joins TRBV9 to TRBJ1-5; a weak D match, TRBD1 (5 bases). Trimming stripped 0 bases from V and 3 bases from J, with 10 bases between. In germline, CDR1 is SGDLS, CDR2 YYNGEE. The CDR3 is made up of 15 amino acids.

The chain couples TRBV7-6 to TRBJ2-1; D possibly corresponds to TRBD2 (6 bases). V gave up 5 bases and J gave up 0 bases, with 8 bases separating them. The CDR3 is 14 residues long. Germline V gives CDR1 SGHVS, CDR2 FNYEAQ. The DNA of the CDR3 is TGTGCCAGCAGCGTCGGGGGCTCCTACAATGAGCAGTTCTTC. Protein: CASSVGGSYNEQFF. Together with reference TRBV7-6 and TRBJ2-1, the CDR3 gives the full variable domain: GAGVSQSPRYKVTKRGQDVALRCDPISGHVSLYWYRQALGQGPEFLTYFNYEAQQDKSGLPNDRFSAERPEGSISTLTIQRTEQRDSAMYRCASSVGGSYNEQFFGPGTRLTVL.

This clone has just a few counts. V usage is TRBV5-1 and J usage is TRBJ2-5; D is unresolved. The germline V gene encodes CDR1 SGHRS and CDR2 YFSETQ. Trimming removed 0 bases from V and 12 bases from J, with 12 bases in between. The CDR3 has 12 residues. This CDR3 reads CASSLDDGHKYF. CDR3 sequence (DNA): TGCGCCAGCAGCTTGGACGACGGGCACAAGTACTTC.

CDR3 sequence reads: CASSLGPYSNQPQHF. The DNA for the CDR3 is TGCGCCAGCAGCTTGGGACCCTATAGCAATCAGCCCCAGCATTTT. This rearrangement joins TRBV5-1 to TRBJ1-5; the D is unclear. Trimming left V 0 bases short and J 0 bases short, with 7 bases between. Germline values: CDR1 SGHRS, CDR2 YFSETQ. This CDR3 spans 15 amino acids.

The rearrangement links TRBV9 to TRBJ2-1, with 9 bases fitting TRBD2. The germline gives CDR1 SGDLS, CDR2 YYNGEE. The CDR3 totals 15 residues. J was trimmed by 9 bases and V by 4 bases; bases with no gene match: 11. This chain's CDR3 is CASSTRQGLAAEQFF. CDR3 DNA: TGTGCCAGCAGCACACGTCAGGGACTAGCAGCTGAGCAGTTCTTC. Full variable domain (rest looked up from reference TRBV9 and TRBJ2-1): DSGVTQTPKHLITATGQRVTLRCSPRSGDLSVYWYQQSLDQGLQFLIQYYNGEERAKGNILERFSAQQFPDLHSELNLSSLELGDSALYFCASSTRQGLAAEQFFGPGTRLTVL.

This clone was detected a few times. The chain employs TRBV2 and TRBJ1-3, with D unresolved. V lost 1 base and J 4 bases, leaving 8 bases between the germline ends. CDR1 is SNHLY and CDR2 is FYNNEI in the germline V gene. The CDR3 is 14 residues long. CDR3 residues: CASSEGVAGNTIYF. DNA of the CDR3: TGTGCCAGCAGTGAAGGCGTCGCAGGAAACACCATATATTTT.

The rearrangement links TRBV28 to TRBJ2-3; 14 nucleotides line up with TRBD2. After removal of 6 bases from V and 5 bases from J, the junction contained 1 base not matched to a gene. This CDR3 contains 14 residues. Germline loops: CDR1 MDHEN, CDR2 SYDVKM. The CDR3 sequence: CASRGLAGEDTQYF. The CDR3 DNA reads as TGTGCCAGCAGGGGACTAGCGGGAGAAGATACGCAGTATTTT. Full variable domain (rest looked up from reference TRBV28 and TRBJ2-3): DVKVTQSSRYLVKRTGEKVFLECVQDMDHENMFWYRQDPGLGLRLIYFSYDVKMKEKGDIPEGYSVSREKKERFSLILESASTNQTSMYLCASRGLAGEDTQYFGPGTRLTVL.

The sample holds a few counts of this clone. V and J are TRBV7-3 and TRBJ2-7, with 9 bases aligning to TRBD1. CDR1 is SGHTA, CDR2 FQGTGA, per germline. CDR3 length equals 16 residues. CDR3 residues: CRRDRALGVSGYEQYF. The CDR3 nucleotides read TGTCGCCGGGACAGGGCTTTAGGAGTGTCTGGCTACGAGCAGTACTTC.

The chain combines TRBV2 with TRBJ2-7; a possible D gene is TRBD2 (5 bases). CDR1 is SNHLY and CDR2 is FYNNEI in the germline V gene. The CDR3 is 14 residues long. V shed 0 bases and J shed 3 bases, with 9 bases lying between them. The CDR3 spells CASSEAADYYEQYF. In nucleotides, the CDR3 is TGTGCCAGCAGTGAAGCCGCCGACTACTACGAGCAGTACTTC.

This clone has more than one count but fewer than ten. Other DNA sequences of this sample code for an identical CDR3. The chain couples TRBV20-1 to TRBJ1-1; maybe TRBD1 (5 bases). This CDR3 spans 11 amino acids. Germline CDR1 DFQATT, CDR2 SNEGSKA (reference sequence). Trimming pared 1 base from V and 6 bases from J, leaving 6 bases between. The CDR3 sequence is CSARGGSEAFF. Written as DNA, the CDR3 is TGCAGTGCTAGAGGGGGCTCTGAAGCTTTCTTT.

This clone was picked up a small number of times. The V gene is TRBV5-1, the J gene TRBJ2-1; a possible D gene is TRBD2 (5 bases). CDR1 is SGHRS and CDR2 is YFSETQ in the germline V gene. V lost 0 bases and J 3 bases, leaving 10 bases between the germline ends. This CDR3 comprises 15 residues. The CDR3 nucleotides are TGCGCCAGCAGCTTGGGAGGGATGATCTACAATGAGCAGTTCTTC. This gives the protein CASSLGGMIYNEQFF. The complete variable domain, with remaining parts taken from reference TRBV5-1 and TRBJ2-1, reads KAGVTQTPRYLIKTRGQQVTLSCSPISGHRSVSWYQQTPGQGLQFLFEYFSETQRNKGNFPGRFSGRQFSNSRSEMNVSTLELGDSALYLCASSLGGMIYNEQFFGPGTRLTVL.

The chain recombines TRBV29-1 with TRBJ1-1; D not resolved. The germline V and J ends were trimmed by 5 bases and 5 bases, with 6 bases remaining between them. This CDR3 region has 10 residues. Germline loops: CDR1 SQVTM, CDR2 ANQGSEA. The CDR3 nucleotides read TGCAGCGTTATCGGGACTGAAGCTTTCTTT. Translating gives CSVIGTEAFF.

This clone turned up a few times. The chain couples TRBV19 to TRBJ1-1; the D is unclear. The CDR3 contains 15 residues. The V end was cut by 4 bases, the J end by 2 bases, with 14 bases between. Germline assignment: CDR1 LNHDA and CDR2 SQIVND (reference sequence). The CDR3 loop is CASSTSTRINTEAFF. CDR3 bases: TGTGCCAGTAGTACCTCGACACGGATCAACACTGAAGCTTTCTTT.

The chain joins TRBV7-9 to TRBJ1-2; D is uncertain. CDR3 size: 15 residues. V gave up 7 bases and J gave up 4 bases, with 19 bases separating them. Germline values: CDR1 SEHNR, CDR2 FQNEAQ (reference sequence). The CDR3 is CASTNHWVGGYGYTF. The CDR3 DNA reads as TGTGCCAGCACCAACCATTGGGTCGGCGGCTATGGCTACACCTTC. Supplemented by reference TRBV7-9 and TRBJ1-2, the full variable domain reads DTGVSQNPRHKITKRGQNVTFRCDPISEHNRLYWYRQTLGQGPEFLTYFQNEAQLEKSRLLSDRFSAERPKGSFSTLEIQRTEQGDSAMYLCASTNHWVGGYGYTFGSGTRLTVV.

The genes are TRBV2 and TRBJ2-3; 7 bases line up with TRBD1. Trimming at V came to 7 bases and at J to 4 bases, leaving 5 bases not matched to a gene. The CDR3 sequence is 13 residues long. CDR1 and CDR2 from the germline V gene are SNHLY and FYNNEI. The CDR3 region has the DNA TGTGCCAGCATGGGACAGCTTTCAGATACGCAGTATTTT. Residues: CASMGQLSDTQYF.

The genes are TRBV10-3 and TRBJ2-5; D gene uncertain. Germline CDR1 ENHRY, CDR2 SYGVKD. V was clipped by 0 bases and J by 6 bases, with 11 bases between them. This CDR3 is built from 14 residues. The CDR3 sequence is CAISESGKKKTQYF. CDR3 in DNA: TGTGCCATCAGTGAGTCGGGGAAGAAAAAGACCCAGTACTTC.

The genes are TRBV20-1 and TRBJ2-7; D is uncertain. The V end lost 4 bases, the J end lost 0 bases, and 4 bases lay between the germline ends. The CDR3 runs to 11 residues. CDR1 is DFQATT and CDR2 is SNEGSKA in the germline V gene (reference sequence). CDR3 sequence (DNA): TGCAGTGCTATTATCTCCTACGAGCAGTACTTC. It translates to CSAIISYEQYF.

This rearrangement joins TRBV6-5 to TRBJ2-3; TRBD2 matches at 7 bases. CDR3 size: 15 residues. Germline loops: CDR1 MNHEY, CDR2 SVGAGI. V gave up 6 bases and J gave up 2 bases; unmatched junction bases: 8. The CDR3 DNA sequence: TGTGCCAGCAGATCCCCAGCGGGAAACACAGATACGCAGTATTTT. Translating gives CASRSPAGNTDTQYF.

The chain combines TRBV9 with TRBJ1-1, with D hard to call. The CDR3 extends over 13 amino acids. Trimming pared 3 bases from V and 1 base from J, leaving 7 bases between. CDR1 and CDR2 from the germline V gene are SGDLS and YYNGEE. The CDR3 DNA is TGTGCCAGCAGCGATCAAGCGAACACTGAAGCTTTCTTT. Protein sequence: CASSDQANTEAFF.

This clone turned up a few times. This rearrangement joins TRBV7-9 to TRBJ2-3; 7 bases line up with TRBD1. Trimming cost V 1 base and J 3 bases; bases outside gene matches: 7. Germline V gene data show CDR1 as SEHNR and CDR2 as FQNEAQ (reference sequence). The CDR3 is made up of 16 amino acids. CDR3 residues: CASSLVVTGITDTQYF. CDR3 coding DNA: TGTGCCAGCAGCTTAGTGGTGACAGGGATAACAGATACGCAGTATTTT.

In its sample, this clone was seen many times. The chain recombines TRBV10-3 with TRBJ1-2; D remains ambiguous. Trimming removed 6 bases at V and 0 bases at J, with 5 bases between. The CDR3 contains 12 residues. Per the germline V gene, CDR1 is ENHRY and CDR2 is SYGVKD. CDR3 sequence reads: CAIRPANYGYTF. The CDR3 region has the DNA TGTGCCATCAGACCAGCTAACTATGGCTACACCTTC.

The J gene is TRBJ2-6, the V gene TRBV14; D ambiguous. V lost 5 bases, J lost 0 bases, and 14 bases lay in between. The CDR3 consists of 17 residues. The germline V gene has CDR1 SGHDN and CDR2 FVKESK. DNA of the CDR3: TGTGCCAGCAGCGCGCTAGGACGCCACTCTGGGGCCAACGTCCTGACTTTC. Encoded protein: CASSALGRHSGANVLTF. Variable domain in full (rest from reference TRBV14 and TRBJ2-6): EAGVTQFPSHSVIEKGQTVTLRCDPISGHDNLYWYRRVMGKEIKFLLHFVKESKQDESGMPNNRFLAERTGGTYSTLKVQPAELEDSGVYFCASSALGRHSGANVLTFGAGSRLTVL.

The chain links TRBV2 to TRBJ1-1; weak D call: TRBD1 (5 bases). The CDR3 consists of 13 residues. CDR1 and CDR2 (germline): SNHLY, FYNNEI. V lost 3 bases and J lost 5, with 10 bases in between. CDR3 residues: CASSDLGQTEAFF. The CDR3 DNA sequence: TGTGCCAGCAGTGATCTCGGACAAACTGAAGCTTTCTTT.

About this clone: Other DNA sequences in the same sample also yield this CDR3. This CDR3 is CASSPRLAEETQYF. The CDR3 DNA is TGTGCCAGCTCACCACGGCTAGCGGAAGAGACCCAGTACTTC. The chain is built from TRBV18 and TRBJ2-5; TRBD2 matches at 7 bases. Germline loops: CDR1 KGHSH, CDR2 LQKENI. Unmatched junction bases numbered 2, after V lost 1 base and J lost 3 bases. The CDR3 runs to 14 residues.